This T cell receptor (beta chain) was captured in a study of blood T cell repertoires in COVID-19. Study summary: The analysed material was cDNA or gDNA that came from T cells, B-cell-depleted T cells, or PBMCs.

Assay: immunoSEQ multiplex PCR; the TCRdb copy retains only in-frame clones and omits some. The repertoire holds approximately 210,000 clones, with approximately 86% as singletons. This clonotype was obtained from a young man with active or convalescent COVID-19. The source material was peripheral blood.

The CDR3 spells CSVQVANTEAFF. The CDR3 DNA reads as TGCAGCGTTCAGGTGGCGAACACTGAAGCTTTCTTT. The V gene is TRBV29-1, the J gene TRBJ1-1; D is unclear. The V end lost 5 bases, the J end lost 1 base, and 8 bases lay between the germline ends. The CDR3 has 12 residues. Per germline, CDR1 SQVTM and CDR2 ANQGSEA.